These 32 T cell receptor beta chains share one sample of origin, sequenced in a study of T cells in Graves' hyperthyroidism and ophthalmopathy (dated by TCRdb to the late 2010s). Library method: multiplex PCR. Instrument used: Illumina HiSeq 2000. Amplification of TCR beta CDR3 regions was carried out from RNA transcripts. The TCR CDR3 was subjected to a first round of RT-PCR using the HTBI primer set and the Qiagen OneStep RT-PCR kit. In TCRdb, the public reads were trimmed at Q25 with fastp and aligned with MiXCR, with productive beta chains retained. Every entry covers one CDR3 protein and lists the most common genes and DNA from its rows. This sample gives hundreds of thousands of distinct CDR3 sequences in total; just under 20% of them show up just once. The ten largest clones represent 47% of the sample. The sample consisted of blood. These receptors were obtained from a middle-aged man with Graves' ophthalmopathy.

Ten or more counts support this clonotype. This chain connects TRBV11-2 to TRBJ1-1; the D is unclear. Deletions cut 3 bases from V and 0 bases from J, with 11 bases between. This CDR3 has 15 residues. Germline-derived CDR1 and CDR2 are SGHAT and FQNNGV. CDR3: CASSFRSVLNTEAFF. CDR3 in DNA: TGTGCCAGCAGCTTTAGGTCCGTTTTGAACACTGAAGCTTTCTTT.

This clonotype was found many times. The rearrangement joins TRBV2 to TRBJ1-1; D unclear. The CDR3 has 11 amino acids. V was trimmed by 1 base and J by 7 bases, leaving 4 bases between them. Germline loops: CDR1 SNHLY, CDR2 FYNNEI. This CDR3 reads CASSEGGEAFF. CDR3 DNA: TGTGCCAGCAGTGAAGGGGGTGAAGCTTTCTTT.

The chain has TRBV11-2 and TRBJ1-1; D not certain. V was pared by 0 bases and J by 0 bases, with 8 bases between. Germline lookup yields CDR1 SGHAT and CDR2 FQNNGV. The CDR3 loop spans 15 amino acids. CDR3 protein: CASSLDNTLNTEAFF. The CDR3 nucleotides are TGTGCCAGCAGCTTAGATAACACCTTGAACACTGAAGCTTTCTTT.

This clonotype was seen only a few times. This chain uses TRBV4-2 with TRBJ2-1, with D possibly TRBD1 on 6 matching bases. Trimming took off 6 bases at V and 6 bases at J, with 9 bases between the two ends. CDR1 is LGHNA, CDR2 YNFKEQ, per germline. The CDR3 sequence is 12 residues long. This chain's CDR3 is CASRGGGNEQFF. The CDR3 region has the DNA TGTGCCAGCAGAGGGGGTGGCAATGAGCAGTTCTTC.

This clonotype was observed a few times. The chain recombines TRBV6-1 with TRBJ1-2; D gene unclear. Germline CDR1 is MNHNS and CDR2 is SASEGT. The CDR3 totals 14 residues. Trimming stripped 1 base from V and 4 bases from J, with 10 bases between. For the CDR3, the DNA is TGTGCCAGCAGTGAAGGGGCCGTGGGCTATGGCTACACCTTC. This gives the protein CASSEGAVGYGYTF.

This clonotype was recorded many times. This rearrangement joins TRBV12-3 or TRBV12-4 to TRBJ1-5, with 10 bases lining up with TRBD1. J gave up 10 bases and V 7 bases, and 10 bases lay outside the gene matches. CDR3 length: 14 residues. Here the CDR3 DNA reads TGTGCCAGCACTTTCACGGGACAGGGGATCCCCCAGCATTTT. Translation: CASTFTGQGIPQHF.

A remark on this clonotype: This may stem from a read error, because a much larger clone lies one nucleotide away. The DNA for the CDR3 is TGCGCCAGCAGCTTGACGGCCTACAACTATGGCTACACCTTC. Its protein is CASSLTAYNYGYTF. The chain recombines TRBV5-1 with TRBJ1-2; D not resolved. CDR3 length: 14 residues. V gave up 1 base and J gave up 2 bases, with 9 bases separating them. Per germline, CDR1 SGHRS and CDR2 YFSETQ.

This clonotype was observed many times. The rearrangement uses TRBV7-8 and TRBJ1-5; D uncertain. V was shortened by 0 bases and J by 4 bases, with 4 bases between the two germline ends. CDR3 length: 13 amino acids. Per the germline V gene, CDR1 is SGHVS and CDR2 is FQNEAQ. Written as DNA, the CDR3 is TGTGCCAGCAGCTTAGCAGAGAATCAGCCCCAGCATTTT. This gives the protein CASSLAENQPQHF.

This clonotype was counted many times. The chain uses TRBV12-3 or TRBV12-4 and TRBJ2-3; possibly TRBD1 for D (6 bases). Trimming stripped 8 bases from V and 4 bases from J, with 25 bases between. The CDR3 sequence is 17 residues long. The CDR3 sequence is CASGPTTGQLRADTQYF. CDR3 DNA sequence: TGTGCCAGCGGGCCGACGACTGGACAGCTGAGAGCAGATACGCAGTATTTT.

The chain carries TRBV5-1 and TRBJ2-3, with a possible D match to TRBD1 (6 bases). From germline, CDR1 is SGHRS and CDR2 YFSETQ. The CDR3 is 16 residues long. The V end lost 4 bases, the J end lost 2 bases, and 17 bases lay between the germline ends. The CDR3 loop reads CASSVDSFSATDTQYF. The DNA for the CDR3 is TGCGCCAGCAGCGTGGACAGTTTTAGTGCCACAGATACGCAGTATTTT.

The chain combines TRBV6-9 with TRBJ1-1; possible D gene TRBD1, 6 bases. V was trimmed by 3 bases and J by 3 bases, leaving 20 bases between them. Germline-derived CDR1 and CDR2 are MNHGY and SVAAGI. The CDR3 consists of 17 residues. CDR3 in DNA: TGTGCCAGCAGTTACGGCAGGGGAGGATTATTACACACTGAAGCTTTCTTT. It yields the protein CASSYGRGGLLHTEAFF.

This clonotype was counted between two and nine times. CDR3 in amino acids: CAIRQGVNYGYTF. CDR3 nucleotides: TGTGCCATCAGACAGGGGGTGAACTATGGCTACACCTTC. V and J are TRBV10-3 and TRBJ1-2, with 8 bases lining up with TRBD1. There are 13 residues in the CDR3. Germline V gives CDR1 ENHRY, CDR2 SYGVKD. Unmatched junction bases numbered 2, after V lost 6 bases and J lost 2 bases.

This clonotype was counted only a few times. This chain joins TRBV27 and TRBJ2-3; TRBD2 is a possible D gene (5 bases). The CDR3 is 16 residues long. V was shortened by 2 bases and J by 0 bases, with 12 bases between the two germline ends. Germline V gene sequence: CDR1 MNHEY, CDR2 SMNVEV (reference sequence). CDR3 DNA sequence: TGTGCCAGCAGTTTACTTGGAGCGGTTAGCACAGATACGCAGTATTTT. The encoded protein is CASSLLGAVSTDTQYF.

The chain is built from TRBV5-1 and TRBJ2-2; 15 bases are a match to TRBD2. The ends lost 3 bases at V and 1 base at J; junction bases unmatched: 4. Germline V lookup: CDR1 SGHRS, CDR2 YFSETQ. The CDR3 loop spans 18 amino acids. CDR3 protein: CASSSGLAGGQNTGELFF. The CDR3 region has the DNA TGCGCCAGCAGCTCGGGACTAGCGGGGGGCCAGAACACCGGGGAGCTGTTTTTT.

This clonotype has a handful of counts. The junction differs from germline at one of its ends, possibly a read error. V usage is TRBV7-8 and J usage is TRBJ1-3; 9 bases agree with TRBD1. This CDR3 spans 15 amino acids. Germline V CDR1 and CDR2: SGHVS, FQNEAQ. The CDR3 nucleotides are TGTGCCAGCAGCCACCTGCCGGGACAGGGAAACACCACATATTTT. Protein sequence: CASSHLPGQGNTTYF.

The DNA for the CDR3 is TGTGCCAGCAGTATAGGGGGAGGGGCCAACGTCCTGACTTTC. As protein: CASSIGGGANVLTF. The chain joins TRBV12-3 or TRBV12-4 to TRBJ2-6; D is possibly TRBD1 (6 bases). This CDR3 contains 14 residues. Trimming stripped 5 bases from V and 4 bases from J, with 9 bases between.

This chain joins TRBV7-6 and TRBJ1-1; D unclear. Germline values: CDR1 SGHVS, CDR2 FNYEAQ. Trimming pared 5 bases from V and 1 base from J, leaving 14 bases between. There are 15 residues in the CDR3. Written as DNA, the CDR3 is TGTGCCAGCAGCCACCGCGTGGGCCAGAACACTGAAGCTTTCTTT. Translating gives CASSHRVGQNTEAFF.

The chain recombines TRBV18 with TRBJ1-5; 10 bases line up with TRBD1. The CDR3 covers 15 residues. Germline values: CDR1 KGHSH, CDR2 LQKENI. V shed 3 bases and J 6 bases; nucleotides not matched to a gene: 5. DNA of the CDR3: TGTGCCAGCTCACCGGGACAGGGGCGGGTTCAGCCCCAGCATTTT. Its protein is CASSPGQGRVQPQHF.

This clonotype appeared a few times. The gene calls are TRBV10-3 and TRBJ2-7; D perhaps matches TRBD2 (6 bases). From germline, CDR1 is ENHRY and CDR2 SYGVKD. V gave up 2 bases and J gave up 6 bases, with 17 bases separating them. The CDR3 has 15 amino acids. The CDR3 here is CAISEEAGRLVEQYF. The CDR3 nucleotides read TGTGCCATCAGTGAGGAGGCAGGGAGGTTAGTCGAGCAGTACTTC.

This clonotype was detected ten times or more. Written as DNA, the CDR3 is TGCGCCAGCTCCGAGGGGGCCTCTCTATACAATGAGCAGTTCTTC. Amino acid sequence: CASSEGASLYNEQFF. The chain couples TRBV5-1 to TRBJ2-1, with 7 bases lining up with TRBD1. The CDR3 is made up of 15 amino acids. Trimming removed 7 bases from V and 4 bases from J; junction bases left unmatched: 11. Germline CDR1 is SGHRS and CDR2 is YFSETQ.

In its sample, this clonotype was seen a few times. The chain carries TRBV2 and TRBJ1-2; D is possibly TRBD1 (5 bases). Germline loops: CDR1 SNHLY, CDR2 FYNNEI. This CDR3 region has 12 residues. Trimming shortened V by 6 bases and J by 2 bases, and 7 bases separated the two germline ends. CDR3 region: CASRGTNYGYTF. Written as DNA, the CDR3 is TGTGCCAGCAGGGGGACGAACTATGGCTACACCTTC. The full variable domain, rest sourced from reference TRBV2 and TRBJ1-2, is EPEVTQTPSHQVTQMGQEVILRCVPISNHLYFYWYRQILGQKVEFLVSFYNNEISEKSEIFDDQFSVERPDGSNFTLKIRSTKLEDSAMYFCASRGTNYGYTFGSGTRLTVV.

This clonotype came up many times. The chain recombines TRBV28 with TRBJ2-2; D possibly corresponds to TRBD2 (6 bases). Germline lookup yields CDR1 MDHEN and CDR2 SYDVKM. The germline V and J ends were trimmed by 2 bases and 4 bases, with 8 bases remaining between them. The CDR3 runs to 14 residues. CDR3 sequence: CASSLAGPTGELFF. The CDR3 DNA follows: TGTGCCAGCAGTTTAGCGGGACCCACCGGGGAGCTGTTTTTT.

V and J are TRBV6-2 or TRBV6-3 and TRBJ1-1, with TRBD1 as a possible D gene (6 bases). CDR3 length: 17 amino acids. Germline V gene lookup returns CDR1 MNHEY and CDR2 SVGEGT. Trimming left V 4 bases short and J 1 base short, with 19 bases between. CDR3 sequence: CASSLFGGENGNTEAFF. The CDR3 DNA reads TGTGCCAGCAGTTTATTCGGGGGCGAGAATGGGAACACTGAAGCTTTCTTT.

This clonotype has a count of ten or more. The chain has TRBV7-2 and TRBJ2-5, with TRBD2 matching 7 bases. V lost 1 base and J lost 3; bases outside the gene matches: 5. Germline assignment: CDR1 SGHTA and CDR2 FQGNSA. CDR3 length equals 15 residues. For the CDR3, the DNA is TGTGCCAGCAGCTTAGTGCGGGGGAAGGAAGAGACCCAGTACTTC. It translates to CASSLVRGKEETQYF.

This clonotype was observed a few times. This sequence may be a read error, since a much larger clone differs from it by one base. The rearrangement links TRBV7-6 to TRBJ2-3; 14 bases are a match to TRBD2. The ends lost 5 bases at V and 1 base at J; junction bases unmatched: 2. This CDR3 is built from 16 residues. Germline CDR1 SGHVS, CDR2 FNYEAQ. The CDR3 bases are TGTGCCAGCAGCGCGGGACTAGCGGGGGGCACAGATACGCAGTATTTT. Protein product: CASSAGLAGGTDTQYF. Together with reference TRBV7-6 and TRBJ2-3, the CDR3 gives the full variable domain: GAGVSQSPRYKVTKRGQDVALRCDPISGHVSLYWYRQALGQGPEFLTYFNYEAQQDKSGLPNDRFSAERPEGSISTLTIQRTEQRDSAMYRCASSAGLAGGTDTQYFGPGTRLTVL.

This sequence joins TRBV7-3 and TRBJ2-1; perhaps TRBD1 as D (5 bases). Germline V gene lookup returns CDR1 SGHTA and CDR2 FQGTGA. Trimming stripped 5 bases from V and 0 bases from J, with 14 bases between. The length of the CDR3 is 16 residues. The CDR3 region is CASSPYRISSYNEQFF. CDR3 bases: TGTGCCAGCAGCCCCTACAGGATCAGCTCCTACAATGAGCAGTTCTTC.

This clonotype was observed a few times. The chain links TRBV12-3 or TRBV12-4 to TRBJ2-2; D is unresolved. V shed 7 bases and J shed 6 bases, with 9 bases lying between them. The CDR3 is 12 amino acids. CDR3 region: CASILRSGELFF. DNA for the CDR3: TGTGCCAGCATTCTAAGATCCGGGGAGCTGTTTTTT.

The sample holds many counts of this clonotype. The V call is TRBV3-1, the J call TRBJ1-3; D is possibly TRBD1 (6 bases). Trimming cost V 2 bases and J 4 bases, with 9 bases left between them. This CDR3 is built from 14 residues. Germline CDR1 LGHDT, CDR2 YNNKEL (reference sequence). The CDR3 here is CASSQQGFGNTIYF. As DNA, the CDR3 is TGTGCCAGCAGCCAACAGGGGTTCGGAAACACCATATATTTT.

This clonotype appeared many times. The rearrangement links TRBV6-1 to TRBJ2-2; 12 nucleotides align to TRBD2. The V gene's germline CDR1 is MNHNS and CDR2 SASEGT. CDR3 size: 20 residues. With 6 bases clipped from V and 6 bases from J, the junction kept 20 bases outside the gene matches. The CDR3 nucleotides are TGTGCCAGCAGCCTGCGGACTAGCGGGATGGTACAGCGGGGGCCCGGGGAGCTGTTTTTT. Translation: CASSLRTSGMVQRGPGELFF.

This clonotype came up many times. The chain joins TRBV20-1 to TRBJ1-1; D gene unclear. The length of the CDR3 is 14 residues. V lost 3 bases and J 2 bases, leaving 13 bases between the germline ends. CDR1 is DFQATT, CDR2 SNEGSKA, per germline (reference sequence). The CDR3 DNA is TGCAGTGCTAGCAGCCCTGGAGGAAACACTGAAGCTTTCTTT. This gives the protein CSASSPGGNTEAFF.

For this clonotype: A much larger clone lies a single base off, so this may be a read error. The V and J genes are TRBV28 and TRBJ2-7; D unresolved. Germline lookup yields CDR1 MDHEN and CDR2 SYDVKM. Trimming left V 6 bases short and J 7 bases short, with 13 bases between. CDR3 size: 12 residues. For the CDR3, the DNA is TGTGCCAGCAGAGACGGGCATAGTGAGCAGTACTTC. This codes for CASRDGHSEQYF.

The chain recombines TRBV29-1 with TRBJ2-1, with 8 bases lining up with TRBD2. Per the germline V gene, CDR1 is SQVTM and CDR2 is ANQGSEA. The V gene end was trimmed by 5 bases and the J gene end by 6 bases; junction bases not matched to a gene: 9. This CDR3 is 14 amino acids long. The CDR3 loop reads CSVRRGLATNEQFF. For the CDR3, the DNA is TGCAGCGTTCGACGCGGACTAGCTACCAATGAGCAGTTCTTC.